This passage covers 21 T cell receptor beta chains from one sample sequenced in a study of T cells after posttransplantation cyclophosphamide. Sequenced by immunoSEQ multiplex PCR; TCRdb stores in-frame clones only, minus some. The table has approximately 22,000 clones, less than 90% seen once; the top ten hold 9.5% to 13%. Busulfan-fludarabine conditioning, marrow transplant, and cyclophosphamide on days +3 and +4 were administered. Material: PBMCs, obtained after allogeneic stem cell transplant with posttransplant cyclophosphamide. The receptors originated from a female patient in her 30s who received an allogeneic stem cell transplant from an unrelated donor, was CMV-positive, and had no GVHD. These T cells may partly come from the graft donor.

The CDR3 bases are TGTGCCATCAGTGAGGATGGACAGTCTGGTGGCTACACCTTC. Translation: CAISEDGQSGGYTF. This chain uses TRBV10-3 with TRBJ1-2; possible D gene TRBD1, 6 bases. Germline values: CDR1 ENHRY, CDR2 SYGVKD. The length of the CDR3 is 14 residues. V was trimmed by 2 bases and J by 7 bases, leaving 14 bases between them.

This chain joins TRBV9 and TRBJ2-7; the D is unclear. The germline V gene has CDR1 SGDLS and CDR2 YYNGEE. Trimming stripped 0 bases from V and 2 bases from J, with 9 bases between. The length of the CDR3 is 14 residues. The CDR3: CASSVGGDPYEQYF. The CDR3 DNA is TGTGCCAGCAGCGTAGGTGGAGACCCCTACGAGCAGTACTTC.

The CDR3 loop reads CASSPRGTGGQETQYF. The DNA of the CDR3 is TGTGCCAGTAGTCCTCGAGGGACAGGGGGGCAAGAGACCCAGTACTTC. The chain has TRBV19 and TRBJ2-5, with TRBD1 matching over 11 bases. The CDR3 spans 16 residues. CDR1 is LNHDA, CDR2 SQIVND, per germline (reference sequence). After removal of 5 bases from V and 2 bases from J, the junction contained 7 bases not matched to a gene.

The chain couples TRBV5-4 to TRBJ2-7, with D hard to call. The V end lost 4 bases, the J end lost 3 bases, and 11 bases lay between the germline ends. CDR1 is SGHNT and CDR2 is YYREEE in the germline V gene (reference sequence). The CDR3 loop spans 13 amino acids. CDR3 region: CASSQETDYEQYF. Written as DNA, the CDR3 is TGTGCCAGCAGCCAGGAAACCGACTACGAGCAGTACTTC.

This chain joins TRBV4-2 and TRBJ1-6, with 7 positions matching TRBD1. Looked up from germline, CDR1 is LGHNA and CDR2 is YNFKEQ. The length of the CDR3 is 15 residues. J was trimmed by 5 bases and V by 1 base; bases with no gene match: 2. Here the CDR3 DNA reads TGTGCCAGCAGCCAAGTGGGGACAGATAATTCACCCCTCCACTTT. This gives the protein CASSQVGTDNSPLHF.

The J gene is TRBJ2-7, the V gene TRBV2; 7 positions agree with TRBD1. Losses at the gene ends were 4 bases for V and 1 base for J; bases not matched to a gene: 13. CDR1 is SNHLY, CDR2 FYNNEI, per germline. This CDR3 has 17 residues. The CDR3 region is CASSVNPLRQGSYEQYF. In DNA, the CDR3 is TGTGCCAGCAGTGTTAATCCTCTTAGACAGGGTTCCTACGAGCAGTACTTC.

The chain has TRBV7-2 and TRBJ2-5; 7 bases align to TRBD2. The CDR3 covers 16 residues. Germline CDR1 reads SGHTA; CDR2 reads FQGNSA. Trimming at V came to 0 bases and at J to 2 bases, leaving 6 bases not matched to a gene. As DNA, the CDR3 is TGTGCCAGCAGCTTAGCCCGGACTAGGGCACAAGAGACCCAGTACTTC. Translated, it gives CASSLARTRAQETQYF.

V usage is TRBV11-3 and J usage is TRBJ2-7; TRBD2 matches at 7 bases. Unmatched junction bases numbered 8, after V lost 0 bases and J lost 0 bases. Germline V gene lookup returns CDR1 SGHNT and CDR2 YENEEA. This CDR3 is 17 amino acids long. CDR3 region: CASSLDLGEGGSYEQYF. The CDR3 coding sequence is TGTGCCAGCAGCTTAGATCTCGGGGAGGGAGGCTCCTACGAGCAGTACTTC.

This chain connects TRBV18 to TRBJ1-3; weak D call: TRBD1 (6 bases). V lost 2 bases, J lost 4 bases, and 12 bases lay in between. CDR1 KGHSH and CDR2 LQKENI come from the germline V gene. The CDR3 length is 15 residues. The CDR3 DNA sequence: TGTGCCAGCTCACCAGGCCAGGGGCTCGGAAACACCATATATTTT. Encoded protein: CASSPGQGLGNTIYF.

The chain links TRBV27 to TRBJ1-5; D is perhaps TRBD1 (5 bases). There are 16 residues in the CDR3. Trimming removed 2 bases from V and 7 bases from J, with 18 bases in between. In germline, CDR1 is MNHEY, CDR2 SMNVEV (reference sequence). CDR3 nucleotides: TGTGCCAGCAGTTTAATAGGGGTAGCTGGGGTCCAGCCCCAGCATTTT. It yields the protein CASSLIGVAGVQPQHF.

The chain uses TRBV11-2 and TRBJ2-3, with TRBD1 matching over 12 bases. Germline CDR1 SGHAT, CDR2 FQNNGV. The CDR3 loop spans 16 amino acids. With V trimmed by 6 bases and J by 2 bases, 6 bases remained unmatched. This CDR3 reads CASRGDRGRTTDTQYF. For the CDR3, the DNA is TGTGCCAGCAGGGGGGACAGGGGGCGAACCACAGATACGCAGTATTTT.

The J gene is TRBJ1-6, the V gene TRBV21-1; no check of the table's D call, TRBD1, against the DNA was made. TRBV21-1 is a listed pseudogene. The CDR3 runs to 15 residues. The DNA of the CDR3 is TGTGCCAGCAGCGGCCGGGACAGGGCCCTTTCACCCCTCCACTTT. Translated, it gives CASSGRDRALSPLHF.

The chain recombines TRBV19 with TRBJ1-2, with 7 nucleotides matching TRBD1. Germline V gene sequence: CDR1 LNHDA, CDR2 SQIVND (reference sequence). V was pared by 10 bases and J by 7 bases, with 18 bases of the junction left unmatched. The CDR3 is 15 residues long. Here the CDR3 reads CATQTGTQGISGYTF. CDR3 in DNA: TGTGCCACCCAGACGGGAACACAGGGGATCTCTGGCTACACCTTC.

For the CDR3, the DNA is TGTGCCAGCTCACCCCCCGTGACAGGGGGTGAAAAACTGTTTTTT. Protein: CASSPPVTGGEKLFF. The V gene is TRBV18, the J gene TRBJ1-4; TRBD1 matches at 9 bases. This CDR3 has 15 amino acids. The germline V gene has CDR1 KGHSH and CDR2 LQKENI. V shed 3 bases, J shed 7 bases, and the junction held 6 bases outside the gene matches.

This clone was detected once. The gene calls are TRBV28 and TRBJ2-1, with D possibly being TRBD1 (6 bases). Germline loops: CDR1 MDHEN, CDR2 SYDVKM. Trimming removed 4 bases from V and 3 bases from J, with 10 bases in between. This CDR3 is 14 amino acids long. CDR3 DNA sequence: TGTGCCAGCAGTTCCCGCAGGGGCTACAATGAGCAGTTCTTC. This codes for CASSSRRGYNEQFF.

This chain uses TRBV27 with TRBJ1-2; the D is unclear. Germline V gene data show CDR1 as MNHEY and CDR2 as SMNVEV (reference sequence). The CDR3 loop spans 16 amino acids. V lost 10 bases, J lost 4 bases, and 25 bases lay in between. The CDR3 spells CATKKEAGLWGYGYTF. CDR3 coding DNA: TGTGCCACCAAAAAAGAAGCAGGACTTTGGGGCTATGGCTACACCTTC.

This chain joins TRBV11-2 and TRBJ2-7; TRBD2 matches at 14 bases. Germline V gives CDR1 SGHAT, CDR2 FQNNGV. The V segment lost 2 bases and the J segment 3 bases; nucleotides outside the gene matches: 12. The CDR3 totals 19 residues. Here the CDR3 DNA reads TGTGCCAGCAGCTTAAGGAGTAAGACTAGCGGGGGGGCTAGCTACGAGCAGTACTTC. Translation gives CASSLRSKTSGGASYEQYF.

On this clone: Other DNA sequences in this specimen translate into the identical CDR3. V usage is TRBV6-5 and J usage is TRBJ2-7; 7 bases agree with TRBD1. CDR1 and CDR2 (germline): MNHEY, SVGAGI. This CDR3 spans 15 amino acids. With V trimmed by 6 bases and J by 3 bases, 11 bases remained unmatched. As DNA, the CDR3 is TGTGCCAGCAGCCCGTACGTGGGACAGAGCTACGAGCAGTACTTC. Protein: CASSPYVGQSYEQYF.

The chain employs TRBV2 and TRBJ1-1; D remains ambiguous. The germline V gene encodes CDR1 SNHLY and CDR2 FYNNEI. Trimming left V 8 bases short and J 3 bases short, with 7 bases between. The CDR3 runs to 11 residues. CDR3 loop: CASSEDTEAFF. Written as DNA, the CDR3 is TGTGCCAGCTCCGAGGACACTGAAGCTTTCTTT. The full variable domain, its missing parts supplied by reference TRBV2 and TRBJ1-1, is EPEVTQTPSHQVTQMGQEVILRCVPISNHLYFYWYRQILGQKVEFLVSFYNNEISEKSEIFDDQFSVERPDGSNFTLKIRSTKLEDSAMYFCASSEDTEAFFGQGTRLTVV.

The rearrangement uses TRBV30 and TRBJ1-2, with D tentatively TRBD1 (5 bases). CDR1 and CDR2 from the germline V gene are GTSNPN and SVGIG (reference sequence). V lost 1 base and J lost 8, with 17 bases in between. This CDR3 spans 14 amino acids. The CDR3 spells CAWSANLRVGGYTF. CDR3 DNA sequence: TGTGCCTGGAGTGCGAACCTCAGGGTTGGAGGCTACACCTTC.

V usage is TRBV4-2 and J usage is TRBJ2-7; perhaps TRBD2 as D (7 bases). Trimming shortened V by 6 bases and J by 1 base, and 19 bases separated the two germline ends. CDR3 length equals 16 residues. The germline CDR1 and CDR2 sequences are LGHNA and YNFKEQ. The CDR3 loop is CASSHPGGRGSYEQYF. CDR3 bases: TGTGCCAGCAGTCACCCCGGGGGGCGTGGGTCCTACGAGCAGTACTTC.